This T cell receptor (beta chain) stems from a study of OX40 agonist ivuxolimab in advanced cancers. Across the whole study: Enrolled patients in dose escalation had cancers that were hepatocellular carcinoma, melanoma, renal cell or head and neck cancer. Three patients, one with hepatocellular carcinoma and two with cutaneous melanoma, achieved partial responses. Study-wide findings and caveats: Antigen specificity was not determined for the expanded peripheral T cells.

Concerning this clone itself: The antigen is not known.

Patients who had autoimmune disease history or got systemic immunosuppression were left out. Germline-derived CDR1 and CDR2 are SGHRS and YFSETQ. The CDR3 length is 15 residues. Trimming removed 0 bases from V and 0 bases from J, with 9 bases in between. Produced via immunoSEQ multiplex PCR; TCRdb's table is partial and in-frame only. Altogether roughly 27,000 clones are present, about 86% being singletons, with the ten largest covering roughly 32%. The TCR sequence derives from an adult with an advanced solid tumor such as melanoma, head and neck, liver or kidney cancer. The V and J genes are TRBV5-1 and TRBJ1-1, with D hard to call. The sample in question was CD4+ or CD8+ T cells sorted from blood, obtained in a trial of the OX40 agonist ivuxolimab. CDR3 loop: CASSLGSLLNTEAFF. CDR3 nucleotide sequence: TGCGCCAGCAGCTTGGGCAGTCTGCTGAACACTGAAGCTTTCTTT.